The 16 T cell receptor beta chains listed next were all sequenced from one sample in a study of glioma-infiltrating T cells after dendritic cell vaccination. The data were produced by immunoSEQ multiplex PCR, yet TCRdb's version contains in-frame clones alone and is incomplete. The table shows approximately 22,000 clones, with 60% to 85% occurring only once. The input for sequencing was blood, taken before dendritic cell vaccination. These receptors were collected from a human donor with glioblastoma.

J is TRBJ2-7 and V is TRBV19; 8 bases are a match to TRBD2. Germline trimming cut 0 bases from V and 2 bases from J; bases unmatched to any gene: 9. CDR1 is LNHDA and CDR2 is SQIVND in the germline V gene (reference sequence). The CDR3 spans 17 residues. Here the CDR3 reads CASSIEGGTRIAYEQYF. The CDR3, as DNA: TGTGCCAGTAGTATAGAAGGCGGGACTAGAATAGCCTACGAGCAGTACTTC.

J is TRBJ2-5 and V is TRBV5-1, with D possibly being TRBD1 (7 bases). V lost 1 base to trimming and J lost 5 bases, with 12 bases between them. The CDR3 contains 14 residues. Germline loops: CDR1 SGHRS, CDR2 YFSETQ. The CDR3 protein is CASSLTGAGETQYF. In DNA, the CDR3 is TGCGCCAGCAGCTTGACAGGGGCGGGGGAGACCCAGTACTTC. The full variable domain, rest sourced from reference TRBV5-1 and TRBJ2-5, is KAGVTQTPRYLIKTRGQQVTLSCSPISGHRSVSWYQQTPGQGLQFLFEYFSETQRNKGNFPGRFSGRQFSNSRSEMNVSTLELGDSALYLCASSLTGAGETQYFGPGTRLLVL.

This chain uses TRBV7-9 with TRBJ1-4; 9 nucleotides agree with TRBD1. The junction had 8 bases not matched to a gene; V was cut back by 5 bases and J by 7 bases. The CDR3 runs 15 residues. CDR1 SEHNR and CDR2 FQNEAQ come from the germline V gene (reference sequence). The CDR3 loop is CASSEKQGAGEKLFF. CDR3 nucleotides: TGTGCCAGCAGCGAAAAACAGGGGGCTGGTGAAAAACTGTTTTTT.

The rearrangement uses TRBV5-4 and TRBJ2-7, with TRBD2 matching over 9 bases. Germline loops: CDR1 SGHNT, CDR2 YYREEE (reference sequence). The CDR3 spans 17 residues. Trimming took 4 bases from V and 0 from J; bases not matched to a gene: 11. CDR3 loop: CASSRHQTSGSSYEQYF. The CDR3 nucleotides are TGTGCCAGCAGCCGACACCAGACTAGCGGTAGCTCCTACGAGCAGTACTTC.

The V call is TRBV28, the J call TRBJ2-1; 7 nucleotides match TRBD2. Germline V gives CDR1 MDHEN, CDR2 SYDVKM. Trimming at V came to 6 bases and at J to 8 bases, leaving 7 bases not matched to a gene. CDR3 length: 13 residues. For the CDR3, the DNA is TGTGCCAGCAGAACGGGAGGTTGGGATGAGCAGTTCTTC. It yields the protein CASRTGGWDEQFF. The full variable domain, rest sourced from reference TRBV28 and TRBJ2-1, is DVKVTQSSRYLVKRTGEKVFLECVQDMDHENMFWYRQDPGLGLRLIYFSYDVKMKEKGDIPEGYSVSREKKERFSLILESASTNQTSMYLCASRTGGWDEQFFGPGTRLTVL.

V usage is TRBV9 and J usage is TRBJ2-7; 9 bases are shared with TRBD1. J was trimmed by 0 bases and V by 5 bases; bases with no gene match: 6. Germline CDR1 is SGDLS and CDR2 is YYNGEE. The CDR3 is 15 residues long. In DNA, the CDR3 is TGTGCCAGCAGTGCCGGGACAGGGAGCTCCTACGAGCAGTACTTC. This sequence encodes CASSAGTGSSYEQYF.

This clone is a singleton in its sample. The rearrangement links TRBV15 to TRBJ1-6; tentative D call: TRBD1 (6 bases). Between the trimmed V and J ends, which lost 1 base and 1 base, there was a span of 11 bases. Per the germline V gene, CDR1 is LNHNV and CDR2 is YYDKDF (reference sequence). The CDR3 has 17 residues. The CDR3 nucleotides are TGTGCCACCAGCAGAGGCGGGGGGCAATCCTATAATTCACCCCTCCACTTT. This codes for CATSRGGGQSYNSPLHF. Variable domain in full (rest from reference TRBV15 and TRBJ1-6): DAMVIQNPRYQVTQFGKPVTLSCSQTLNHNVMYWYQQKSSQAPKLLFHYYDKDFNNEADTPDNFQSRRPNTSFCFLDIRSPGLGDTAMYLCATSRGGGQSYNSPLHFGNGTRLTVT.

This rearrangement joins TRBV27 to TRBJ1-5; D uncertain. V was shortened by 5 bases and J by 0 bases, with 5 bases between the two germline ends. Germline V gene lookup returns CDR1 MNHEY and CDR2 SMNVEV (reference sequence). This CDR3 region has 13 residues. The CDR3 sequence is CASSTYSNQPQHF. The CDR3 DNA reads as TGTGCCAGCAGTACTTATAGCAATCAGCCCCAGCATTTT.

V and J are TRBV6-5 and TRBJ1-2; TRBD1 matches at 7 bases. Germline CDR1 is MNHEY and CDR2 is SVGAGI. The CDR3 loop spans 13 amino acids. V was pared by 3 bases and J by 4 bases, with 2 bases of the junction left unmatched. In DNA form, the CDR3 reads TGTGCCAGCAGTTATAGGGACAGCTATGGCTACACCTTC. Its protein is CASSYRDSYGYTF.

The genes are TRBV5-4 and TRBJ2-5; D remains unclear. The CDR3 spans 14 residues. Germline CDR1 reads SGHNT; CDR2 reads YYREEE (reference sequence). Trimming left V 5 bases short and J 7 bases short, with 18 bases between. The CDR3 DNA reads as TGTGCCAGCAGTTACGGAGATCCAAGGAGGACCCAGTACTTC. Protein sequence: CASSYGDPRRTQYF.

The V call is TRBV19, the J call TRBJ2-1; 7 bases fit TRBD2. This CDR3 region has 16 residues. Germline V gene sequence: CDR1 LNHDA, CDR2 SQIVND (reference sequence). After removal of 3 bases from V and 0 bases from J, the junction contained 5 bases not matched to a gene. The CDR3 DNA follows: TGTGCCAGTAGTATCCTAGCGGCCAGCTCCTACAATGAGCAGTTCTTC. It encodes CASSILAASSYNEQFF.

The CDR3 protein is CASSLSFGLANFEQYF. The CDR3 region has the DNA TGTGCCAGCAGCTTAAGCTTCGGGCTAGCCAACTTTGAGCAGTACTTC. V gene TRBV7-9 combines with J gene TRBJ2-7; the D gene is possibly TRBD2 (5 bases). The CDR3 sequence is 16 residues long. Germline values: CDR1 SEHNR, CDR2 FQNEAQ (reference sequence). Trimming took 2 bases from V and 7 from J, leaving 21 bases between them.

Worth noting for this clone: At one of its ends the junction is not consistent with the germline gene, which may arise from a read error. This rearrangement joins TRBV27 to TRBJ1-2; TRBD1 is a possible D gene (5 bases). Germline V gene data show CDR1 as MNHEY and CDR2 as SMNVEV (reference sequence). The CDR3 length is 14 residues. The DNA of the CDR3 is TGTGCCAGCAGTCCCATAGGGGCTAACTCTGGCTACACCTTC. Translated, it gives CASSPIGANSGYTF.

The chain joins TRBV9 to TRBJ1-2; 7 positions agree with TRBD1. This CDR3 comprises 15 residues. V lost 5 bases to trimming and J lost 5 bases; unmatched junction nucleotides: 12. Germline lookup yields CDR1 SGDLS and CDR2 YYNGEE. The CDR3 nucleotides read TGTGCCAGCAGTGTCGCCGGGACAGTGATGTATGGCTACACCTTC. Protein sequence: CASSVAGTVMYGYTF.

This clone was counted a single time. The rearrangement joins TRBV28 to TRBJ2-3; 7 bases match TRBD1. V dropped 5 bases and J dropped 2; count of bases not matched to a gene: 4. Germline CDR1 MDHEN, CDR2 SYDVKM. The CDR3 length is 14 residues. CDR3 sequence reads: CASSGGQFTDTQYF. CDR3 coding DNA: TGTGCCAGCAGTGGGGGACAGTTCACAGATACGCAGTATTTT.

The CDR3 here is CASSIDRHPNTGELFF. Written as DNA, the CDR3 is TGTGCCAGTAGTATAGATCGACACCCGAACACCGGGGAGCTGTTTTTT. The V call is TRBV19, the J call TRBJ2-2; no clear D. The CDR3 length is 16 residues. The germline V and J ends were trimmed by 0 bases and 0 bases, with 8 bases remaining between them. The germline V gene encodes CDR1 LNHDA and CDR2 SQIVND (reference sequence). The whole variable domain, filled in from reference TRBV19 and TRBJ2-2, reads DGGITQSPKYLFRKEGQNVTLSCEQNLNHDAMYWYRQDPGQGLRLIYYSQIVNDFQKGDIAEGYSVSREKKESFPLTVTSAQKNPTAFYLCASSIDRHPNTGELFFGEGSRLTVL.